This TCR beta chain was obtained from a study of T cell responses to AZD1222 COVID-19 vaccine listed by TCRdb under 2021. For the study in its entirety: Because spike-specific TCR depth and breadth did not differ between the two schedules, AZD1222 recipients who got a second dose at roughly 4 weeks were pooled with those who got a second dose at roughly 12 weeks. Trial participants were enrolled by age into 18-55, 56-69 and 70-plus year subgroups, with roughly 150, 30 and 60 TCR-sequenced participants respectively. TCR sequencing covered roughly 230 trial participants: nearly 210 given two doses of AZD1222 and around 25 given two doses of MenACWY control vaccine. Beyond this particular receptor, the publication reports: After two AZD1222 doses, both the breadth and the depth of spike-specific TCRs were significantly higher than at day 0 and than in MenACWY recipients. Nearly half of unique spike-specific TCRs reportedly recognized epitopes outside regions mutated in the B.1.351 and B.1.1.7 variants. Because no day 14 peak-response samples were available, the repertoires could be characterized only after the peak T cell response. In the small 56-69-year group, the increase in depth fell short of significance, most likely because of low power. The whole spike protein was spanned by vaccine-associated CD4 TCRs, and dominant responses were seen in regions 160-218 and 743-854. Conclusions about previously exposed vaccinees are limited because only six or seven AZD1222 recipients were SARS-CoV-2 seropositive at baseline. Most participants were white British and females outnumbered males, and the authors suggested that clonal diversity may have been underestimated.

The CDR1 and CDR2 encoded by the germline V gene are MRHNA and SNTAGT. The junction shows trimming of 6 bases on V and 2 bases on J, and the gene matches do not reach 7 bases of it. From its cysteine to its phenylalanine, the CDR3 spans 16 amino acids. The CDR3 DNA has 48 bases and is translated from base 1. This clone was detected only once. Its antigen remains unidentified. Per-base quality was not reported, and no clone a single base away is much larger than it. The CDR3 regions of human TCRbeta chains were analyzed by immunosequencing. The study's own analysis went as follows. Repertoire TCRs were checked for matches against a reference library of SARS-CoV-2-specific TCRs that had been generated using the MIRA antigen-specificity platform. Breadth was defined as the fraction of unique TCRs that were SARS-CoV-2-associated. Depth was defined as the fraction of total T cells that were SARS-CoV-2-associated. Each spike-specific TCR was assigned to its reactive spike region and to a CD4 or CD8 class using the MIRA data. Log10-transformed breadth and depth values were compared by one-way ANOVA with Sidak's multiple comparisons tests. The table comes from immuneACCESS by way of TCRdb, which keeps in-frame sequences with V and J called. Part of the clones is missing from these tables; in studies checked, under half for an unresolved V gene and the rest for unknown reasons. The V and J calls and the clone size are those of that table, but D and trimming were determined from the DNA. The sample table shows 120,000 or so clones, and under 95% are seen once. Roughly 5% of the sample rests with the top ten.

In the paper's terms, the time point label means: baseline before first vaccination. Samples from vaccinated people were obtained from the UK trials COV001 and COV002, which included a single-blind randomized controlled phase 2/3 trial of AZD1222 (ChAdOx1 nCoV-19) in healthy adults. For TCRbeta chain sequencing, PBMC samples from trial participants were taken at day 0 and at day 28 after the second dose. The V gene is TRBV6-4 and the J gene is TRBJ1-5, with 10 bases aligning to TRBD1. The TCR was taken from an adult in good health. Source: peripheral blood, taken on day 0 of AZD1222 vaccination. The CDR3 sequence is CASSETGGAGNQPQHF. The nucleotides are TGTGCCAGCAGCGAGACAGGGGGCGCCGGCAATCAGCCCCAGCATTTT.